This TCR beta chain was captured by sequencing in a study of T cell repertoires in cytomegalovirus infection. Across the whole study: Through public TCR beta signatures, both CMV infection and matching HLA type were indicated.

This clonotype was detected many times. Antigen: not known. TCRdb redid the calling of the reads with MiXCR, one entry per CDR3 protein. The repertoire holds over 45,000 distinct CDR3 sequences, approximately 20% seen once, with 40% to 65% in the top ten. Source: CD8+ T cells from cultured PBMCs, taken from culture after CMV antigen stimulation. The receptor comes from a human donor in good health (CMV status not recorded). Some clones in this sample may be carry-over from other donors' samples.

CDR3 in amino acids: CASSSHLGVYEQYF. The CDR3 DNA follows: TGTGCCAGCAGCTCCCATCTGGGGGTTTACGAGCAGTACTTC. The chain combines TRBV7-9 with TRBJ2-7, with D perhaps assigned TRBD1 or TRBD2 (5 bases each). This CDR3 comprises 14 residues. Per the germline V gene, CDR1 is SEHNR and CDR2 is FQNEAQ (reference sequence). Trimming cost V 4 bases and J 4 bases, with 14 bases left between them.